The clone carrying this T cell receptor (beta chain) showed up just a few times. Antigen specificity is unknown. These data belong to a study of regulatory T cells in long-lasting Graves disease. Points from the study as a whole: TCR diversity was lower in persistent Graves' patients (versus newly diagnosed ones).

This CDR3 has 12 amino acids. V lost 10 bases and J lost 6, with 13 bases in between. The germline V gene encodes CDR1 LNHNV and CDR2 YYDKDF (reference sequence). Specified time point: newly diagnosed GD, antithyroid drugs for less than 3 months. The TCR library was made from RNA extracted from PBMCs. Building the TCR beta libraries relied on iRepertoire HTBI primers, and CDR3 regions underwent Arm-PCR. TCRdb redid the calling of the multiplex PCR reads with MiXCR, one entry per CDR3 protein. In the table there are some 200,000 distinct CDR3 sequences, 15% to 20% of which are singletons. The same sample was also used in a study of T cells in Graves' hyperthyroidism and ophthalmopathy.

This TCR derives from a woman in her twenties or thirties with Graves disease. Specimen: peripheral blood mononuclear cells (PBMCs), collected at new diagnosis, from a patient treated with antithyroid drugs. The chain has TRBV15 and TRBJ1-5; a weak D match, TRBD1 (6 bases). The CDR3 protein is CASAGDSQPQHF. As DNA, the CDR3 is TGTGCCAGCGCAGGGGATTCTCAGCCCCAGCATTTT.